The rows below give T cell receptor beta chains drawn from one sample of a study of long-term antiretroviral therapy in people with HIV. Sequencing used immunoSEQ multiplex PCR; TCRdb keeps in-frame clones, though not all of them. This sample has about 15,000 clones, with over 60% found just once. The sequences come from unsorted PBMCs, collected roughly 2.4 years before starting antiretroviral therapy. The receptor source for this set is a woman in her forties or fifties with HIV. CDR3s include the opening cysteine and the closing phenylalanine or tryptophan. Fields, in order: D gene, V gene, clone size, J gene, CDR3 protein, CDR3 DNA. D genes are given only for firm matches. Part of the rows lack a size; the others show once, few, many or a class for expanded clones.

d_gene: .
v_gene: TRBV9
abundance: once
j_gene: TRBJ2-2
CDR3aa: CASSVSPDTGELFF
CDR3nt: TGTGCCAGCAGCGTTTCTCCGGACACCGGGGAGCTGTTTTTT

d_gene: TRBD2
v_gene: TRBV5-4
abundance: few
j_gene: TRBJ2-5
CDR3aa: CASSPRQAGGRETQYF
CDR3nt: TGTGCCAGCAGCCCCCGGCAAGCGGGGGGGAGAGAGACCCAGTACTTC

d_gene: .
v_gene: TRBV6-5
abundance: .
j_gene: TRBJ2-3
CDR3aa: CASSSGQSTDTQYF
CDR3nt: TGTGCCAGCAGTTCGGGCCAAAGCACAGATACGCAGTATTTT

d_gene: .
v_gene: TRBV5-1
abundance: .
j_gene: TRBJ1-4
CDR3aa: CASSLAGADNEKLFF
CDR3nt: TGCGCCAGCAGCTTGGCAGGGGCCGATAATGAAAAACTGTTTTTT

d_gene: TRBD2
v_gene: TRBV2
abundance: .
j_gene: TRBJ2-3
CDR3aa: CASSEVAGGSTDTQYF
CDR3nt: TGTGCCAGCAGTGAAGTAGCGGGGGGGTCAACAGATACGCAGTATTTT

d_gene: .
v_gene: TRBV12-5
abundance: .
j_gene: TRBJ2-7
CDR3aa: CASGLPPGRRSYEQYF
CDR3nt: TGTGCTAGTGGTTTGCCCCCGGGACGGCGCTCCTACGAGCAGTACTTC

d_gene: .
v_gene: TRBV5-4
abundance: .
j_gene: TRBJ1-3
CDR3aa: CASSLGGHSGNTIYF
CDR3nt: TGTGCCAGCAGCTTGGGTGGGCACTCTGGAAACACCATATATTTT

d_gene: .
v_gene: TRBV30
abundance: .
j_gene: TRBJ1-3
CDR3aa: CAWNGAGNTIYF
CDR3nt: TGTGCCTGGAATGGCGCTGGAAACACCATATATTTT

d_gene: TRBD1
v_gene: TRBV6-1
abundance: .
j_gene: TRBJ2-5
CDR3aa: CASSDRGRWTQYF
CDR3nt: TGTGCCAGCAGCGACAGGGGGCGGTGGACCCAGTACTTC

d_gene: .
v_gene: TRBV30
abundance: few
j_gene: TRBJ2-5
CDR3aa: CAWSDGRQTQYF
CDR3nt: TGTGCCTGGAGCGACGGTCGACAGACCCAGTACTTC

d_gene: .
v_gene: TRBV6-1
abundance: .
j_gene: TRBJ1-1
CDR3aa: CASSDRNTEAFF
CDR3nt: TGTGCCAGCAGTGACAGGAACACTGAAGCTTTCTTT

d_gene: .
v_gene: TRBV6-1
abundance: .
j_gene: TRBJ1-1
CDR3aa: CASSEYAGDTEAFF
CDR3nt: TGTGCCAGCAGTGAATATGCAGGGGACACTGAAGCTTTCTTT

d_gene: TRBD2
v_gene: TRBV2
abundance: .
j_gene: TRBJ2-1
CDR3aa: CASSAGTSGGDEQFF
CDR3nt: TGTGCCAGCAGCGCCGGGACTAGCGGGGGGGATGAGCAGTTCTTC

d_gene: TRBD2
v_gene: TRBV7-3
abundance: .
j_gene: TRBJ2-1
CDR3aa: CASSLQAGVSYNEQFF
CDR3nt: TGTGCCAGCAGCTTACAAGCGGGGGTCTCCTACAATGAGCAGTTCTTC

d_gene: .
v_gene: TRBV6-4
abundance: .
j_gene: TRBJ2-3
CDR3aa: CASSDSGESQYF
CDR3nt: TGTGCCAGCAGTGACTCTGGGGAATCGCAGTATTTT

d_gene: .
v_gene: TRBV5-1
abundance: .
j_gene: TRBJ1-1
CDR3aa: CASSIGREAFF
CDR3nt: TGCGCCAGCAGCATCGGGAGAGAAGCTTTCTTT

d_gene: .
v_gene: TRBV29-1
abundance: once
j_gene: TRBJ1-1
CDR3aa: CSVFSLGNTEAFF
CDR3nt: TGCAGCGTTTTCAGCTTGGGGAACACTGAAGCTTTCTTT

d_gene: .
v_gene: TRBV2
abundance: .
j_gene: TRBJ1-2
CDR3aa: CASTLSGNYGYTF
CDR3nt: TGTGCCAGCACCTTGTCAGGGAACTATGGCTACACCTTC

d_gene: .
v_gene: TRBV11-2
abundance: .
j_gene: TRBJ1-1
CDR3aa: CASSLGQALNTEAFF
CDR3nt: TGTGCCAGCAGCTTAGGGCAGGCCCTAAACACTGAAGCTTTCTTT

d_gene: .
v_gene: TRBV30
abundance: few
j_gene: TRBJ1-6
CDR3aa: CAWSPPRNSPLHF
CDR3nt: TGTGCCTGGAGTCCTCCCCGGAATTCACCCCTCCACTTT

d_gene: .
v_gene: TRBV7-9
abundance: few
j_gene: TRBJ1-4
CDR3aa: CASSLERANEKLFF
CDR3nt: TGTGCCAGCAGCTTAGAACGGGCTAATGAAAAACTGTTTTTT

d_gene: .
v_gene: TRBV6-5
abundance: .
j_gene: TRBJ2-5
CDR3aa: CASSPRVQETQYF
CDR3nt: TGTGCCAGCAGCCCCAGAGTCCAAGAGACCCAGTACTTC

d_gene: .
v_gene: TRBV6-5
abundance: few
j_gene: TRBJ1-6
CDR3aa: CASSYEGDSYNSPLHF
CDR3nt: TGTGCCAGCAGTTACGAGGGGGATTCCTATAATTCACCCCTCCACTTT

d_gene: TRBD2
v_gene: TRBV7-9
abundance: once
j_gene: TRBJ2-3
CDR3aa: CASSSGTSGDTQYF
CDR3nt: TGTGCCAGCAGCTCCGGGACTAGCGGAGATACGCAGTATTTT

d_gene: .
v_gene: TRBV9
abundance: .
j_gene: TRBJ1-2
CDR3aa: CASSVEGLGRGDGYTF
CDR3nt: TGTGCCAGCAGCGTAGAGGGCCTAGGGCGAGGAGACGGCTACACCTTC

d_gene: .
v_gene: TRBV7-9
abundance: .
j_gene: TRBJ2-5
CDR3aa: CASSFLGETQYF
CDR3nt: TGTGCCAGCAGCTTCCTAGGGGAGACCCAGTACTTC

d_gene: .
v_gene: TRBV2
abundance: .
j_gene: TRBJ2-2
CDR3aa: CASSVWLSNTGELFF
CDR3nt: TGTGCCAGCAGTGTATGGCTTAGTAACACCGGGGAGCTGTTTTTT

d_gene: .
v_gene: TRBV5-1
abundance: .
j_gene: TRBJ1-4
CDR3aa: CASSLTGGATNEKLFF
CDR3nt: TGCGCCAGCAGCCTCACCGGGGGTGCAACTAATGAAAAACTGTTTTTT

d_gene: TRBD1
v_gene: TRBV30
abundance: .
j_gene: TRBJ2-3
CDR3aa: CAWRRDSYTDTQYF
CDR3nt: TGTGCCTGGAGAAGGGACAGTTACACAGATACGCAGTATTTT

d_gene: TRBD2
v_gene: TRBV7-9
abundance: .
j_gene: TRBJ2-1
CDR3aa: CASSLVSGGAEDEQFF
CDR3nt: TGTGCCAGCAGCTTGGTTAGCGGGGGGGCCGAAGATGAGCAGTTCTTC